Listed here are 25 T cell receptor beta chains from one sample, sequenced in a study of cytomegalovirus exposure and HLA in healthy donors. The PCR was carried out with 60 Vbeta primers and 13 Jbeta primers. Clones were sequenced by immunoSEQ multiplex PCR, and TCRdb holds only the in-frame ones, with some missing. The sample has some 190,000 clones; roughly 9.5% are singletons. Source material: PBMCs. The origin of the receptors is a woman aged 25-40 years in good health and CMV-seropositive.

This clone was found a few times. The chain employs TRBV9 and TRBJ2-5; 8 bases match TRBD1. The germline V gene has CDR1 SGDLS and CDR2 YYNGEE. V dropped 0 bases and J dropped 5; count of bases not matched to a gene: 0. This CDR3 is built from 13 residues. The CDR3 reads CASSVGQGETQYF. CDR3 nucleotide sequence: TGTGCCAGCAGCGTAGGACAGGGGGAGACCCAGTACTTC.

In this sample, this clone turned up a few times. The chain recombines TRBV5-1 with TRBJ2-3, with D possibly TRBD1 on 6 matching bases. V was pared by 0 bases and J by 6 bases, with 8 bases between. The CDR3 loop spans 13 amino acids. CDR1 SGHRS and CDR2 YFSETQ come from the germline V gene. The CDR3 region has the DNA TGCGCCAGCAGCTTGGCAGGGGCGGATACGCAGTATTTT. It yields the protein CASSLAGADTQYF.

This clone was seen more than once but under ten times. The chain's CDR3 is CASSLDRGLGNTIYF. DNA for the CDR3: TGCGCCAGCAGCTTGGATCGGGGGTTGGGAAACACCATATATTTT. The V and J genes are TRBV5-1 and TRBJ1-3; TRBD1 might be the D (5 bases). Germline CDR1 and CDR2: SGHRS and YFSETQ. The CDR3 has 15 residues. V was cut by 0 bases and J by 4 bases, with 11 bases left in between.

The chain links TRBV5-1 to TRBJ2-5; D gene ambiguous. The CDR3 contains 14 residues. Germline V gene data show CDR1 as SGHRS and CDR2 as YFSETQ. V lost 4 bases to trimming and J lost 2 bases, with 12 bases between them. This CDR3 reads CASSVSGPQETQYF. As DNA, the CDR3 is TGCGCCAGCAGCGTGTCCGGTCCTCAAGAGACCCAGTACTTC.

The table lists this clone with a few counts. The CDR3 DNA follows: TGTGCCAGCAGCCCTACTAGCGCCAGCTCTGGGGCCAACGTCCTGACTTTC. The encoded protein is CASSPTSASSGANVLTF. The rearrangement uses TRBV4-2 and TRBJ2-6; the match to TRBD2 covers 7 bases. The V and J ends lost 4 bases and 0 bases, in that order; junction bases with no gene match: 6. Germline CDR1 LGHNA, CDR2 YNFKEQ. The CDR3 extends over 17 amino acids.

The chain couples TRBV7-8 to TRBJ2-1; 7 bases fit TRBD2. With V trimmed by 6 bases and J by 1 base, 6 bases remained unmatched. The CDR3 is 15 residues long. Germline V lookup: CDR1 SGHVS, CDR2 FQNEAQ. CDR3 sequence reads: CASREVGGSYNEQFF. Written as DNA, the CDR3 is TGTGCCAGCAGGGAGGTGGGGGGGTCCTACAATGAGCAGTTCTTC.

This sequence joins TRBV5-1 and TRBJ2-7; TRBD1 might be the D (5 bases). The germline gives CDR1 SGHRS, CDR2 YFSETQ. This CDR3 comprises 14 residues. V was shortened by 4 bases and J by 4 bases, with 15 bases between the two germline ends. In nucleotides, the CDR3 is TGCGCCAGCAGCCCCCGCAGGGATCTTTACGAGCAGTACTTC. Translation gives CASSPRRDLYEQYF.

This chain connects TRBV7-8 to TRBJ1-5; 11 bases align to TRBD1. This CDR3 comprises 18 residues. Per germline, CDR1 SGHVS and CDR2 FQNEAQ. V lost 0 bases, J lost 3 bases, and 7 bases stayed unmatched. CDR3 protein: CASSLARTGGRPNQPQHF. In DNA, the CDR3 is TGTGCCAGCAGCTTAGCCCGGACAGGGGGCCGTCCCAATCAGCCCCAGCATTTT. Filled out from reference TRBV7-8 and TRBJ1-5, the complete variable domain reads GAGVSQSPRYKVAKRGQDVALRCDPISGHVSLFWYQQALGQGPEFLTYFQNEAQLDKSGLPSDRFFAERPEGSVSTLKIQRTQQEDSAVYLCASSLARTGGRPNQPQHFGDGTRLSIL.

The chain employs TRBV10-2 and TRBJ1-3; the D gene is possibly TRBD1 (5 bases). The germline gives CDR1 WSHSY, CDR2 SAAADI. This CDR3 is built from 15 residues. Trimming took 0 bases from V and 4 from J, leaving 10 bases between them. CDR3 sequence (DNA): TGCGCCAGCAGTGAGTCGGGGCCGGCGGGAAACACCATATATTTT. Its translation: CASSESGPAGNTIYF.

Only a few counts were recorded for this clone. The rearrangement uses TRBV19 and TRBJ1-1; weak D call: TRBD1 (5 bases). Trimming took off 7 bases at V and 1 base at J, with 16 bases between the two ends. This CDR3 spans 15 amino acids. Germline V CDR1 and CDR2: LNHDA, SQIVND (reference sequence). The CDR3 sequence is CASTLPRGGNTEAFF. CDR3 in DNA: TGTGCCAGTACCCTACCACGGGGGGGGAACACTGAAGCTTTCTTT.

V and J are TRBV7-2 and TRBJ2-3; TRBD2 might be the D (6 bases). The CDR3 loop spans 18 amino acids. The germline V and J ends were trimmed by 1 base and 6 bases, with 23 bases remaining between them. Germline V CDR1 and CDR2: SGHTA, FQGNSA. The CDR3 loop reads CASSLGGWGGTAPDTQYF. CDR3 coding DNA: TGTGCCAGCAGCTTAGGGGGTTGGGGCGGGACCGCCCCGGATACGCAGTATTTT. The whole variable domain, remainder taken from reference TRBV7-2 and TRBJ2-3, is GAGVSQSPSNKVTEKGKDVELRCDPISGHTALYWYRQSLGQGLEFLIYFQGNSAPDKSGLPSDRFSAERTGGSVSTLTIQRTQQEDSAVYLCASSLGGWGGTAPDTQYFGPGTRLTVL.

This clone showed up just a few times. This chain joins TRBV7-9 and TRBJ2-7, with 7 bases fitting TRBD2. V lost 0 bases, J lost 3 bases, and 5 bases stayed unmatched. The CDR3 runs to 15 residues. Germline V gene sequence: CDR1 SEHNR, CDR2 FQNEAQ (reference sequence). In nucleotides, the CDR3 is TGTGCCAGCAGCTTAGCGGGGGGGAAAGGCTACGAGCAGTACTTC. This codes for CASSLAGGKGYEQYF.

The rearrangement joins TRBV7-8 to TRBJ2-7; 8 bases fit TRBD2. V lost 4 bases to trimming and J lost 3 bases; unmatched junction nucleotides: 8. This CDR3 is 15 amino acids long. Per the germline V gene, CDR1 is SGHVS and CDR2 is FQNEAQ. CDR3 protein: CASSSPGLEVYEQYF. The CDR3 DNA reads TGTGCCAGCAGCTCCCCGGGACTAGAGGTCTACGAGCAGTACTTC.

The rearrangement links TRBV14 to TRBJ1-1; D possibly corresponds to TRBD1 (5 bases). In germline, CDR1 is SGHDN, CDR2 FVKESK. The V gene lost 4 bases and the J gene lost 3 bases, with 9 bases spanning the gap. The CDR3 is 13 residues long. This CDR3 is CASSRRDYTEAFF. The DNA of the CDR3 is TGTGCCAGCAGCCGCCGGGACTACACTGAAGCTTTCTTT.

The V gene is TRBV14, the J gene TRBJ2-2; 10 positions match TRBD2. The trim removed 1 base at V and 3 bases at J, leaving 11 bases unmatched. The CDR3 extends over 19 amino acids. Germline lookup yields CDR1 SGHDN and CDR2 FVKESK. CDR3 sequence (DNA): TGTGCCAGCAGCCAAGGCCTAGCGGGGGAGGGCCCTGACACCGGGGAGCTGTTTTTT. It is translated as CASSQGLAGEGPDTGELFF.

The V call is TRBV7-2, the J call TRBJ2-7, with 8 nucleotides matching TRBD2. Per the germline V gene, CDR1 is SGHTA and CDR2 is FQGNSA. The CDR3 runs 16 residues. Trimming cost V 1 base and J 2 bases; bases outside gene matches: 7. The DNA of the CDR3 is TGTGCCAGCAGCTTAGGTGTTCAGCGGGGGACCTACGAGCAGTACTTC. Its translation: CASSLGVQRGTYEQYF.

Details on this clone: The sample contains more than one DNA sequence encoding this CDR3. The chain recombines TRBV6-1 with TRBJ1-1; the D is unclear. The germline V gene has CDR1 MNHNS and CDR2 SASEGT. CDR3 length: 12 amino acids. The ends were cut back, 7 bases at V and 6 bases at J, with 12 bases in the middle. CDR3 nucleotide sequence: TGTGCCAGCAAACGTCCGGGGTCTGAAGCTTTCTTT. This codes for CASKRPGSEAFF.

For the CDR3, the DNA is TGTGCCAGCAGCTTGGGACTAGCGGCCTACAATGAGCAGTTCTTC. This encodes CASSLGLAAYNEQFF. The gene calls are TRBV5-6 and TRBJ2-1; 9 positions agree with TRBD2. The germline V gene encodes CDR1 SGHDT and CDR2 YYEEEE. J was trimmed by 2 bases and V by 0 bases; bases with no gene match: 0. This CDR3 is built from 15 residues.

This clone was counted only a few times. J is TRBJ2-2 and V is TRBV14; D unresolved. Trimming cost V 1 base and J 6 bases, with 6 bases left between them. Germline CDR1 SGHDN, CDR2 FVKESK. This CDR3 comprises 13 residues. The CDR3 DNA follows: TGTGCCAGCAGCCAAGGCACTTCCGGGGAGCTGTTTTTT. Protein: CASSQGTSGELFF.

V and J are TRBV30 and TRBJ1-1; TRBD1 is a possible D gene (5 bases). The CDR3 is 15 residues long. The V end was cut by 2 bases, the J end by 0 bases, with 13 bases between. Germline CDR1 and CDR2: GTSNPN and SVGIG (reference sequence). The CDR3 DNA is TGTGCCTGGAGTCCCCGACAGAGGATGAACACTGAAGCTTTCTTT. Protein sequence: CAWSPRQRMNTEAFF.

The V call is TRBV2, the J call TRBJ2-5, with 10 bases aligning to TRBD1. The J call may be wrong; the DNA end is better matched by TRBJ2-7. This CDR3 spans 13 amino acids. Germline CDR1 SNHLY, CDR2 FYNNEI. The CDR3 nucleotides are TGTGCCAGCAGGGGACAGGGGAACTACGAGCAGTACTTC. Its protein is CASRGQGNYEQYF.

V usage is TRBV29-1 and J usage is TRBJ2-7; 10 bases map to TRBD2. V was clipped by 6 bases and J by 4 bases; unmatched bases: 9. Germline-derived CDR1 and CDR2 are SQVTM and ANQGSEA. CDR3 length: 14 residues. CDR3 DNA: TGCAGCGTGCCAATAGCGGGAGGAGGGTACGAGCAGTACTTC. This codes for CSVPIAGGGYEQYF.

CDR3 DNA sequence: TGTGCCAGCAAATATTTCCTGAGGGAGACCCAGTACTTC. It yields the protein CASKYFLRETQYF. The rearrangement joins TRBV2 to TRBJ2-5, with D unclear. The germline CDR1 and CDR2 sequences are SNHLY and FYNNEI. This CDR3 spans 13 amino acids. Trimming removed 7 bases at V and 5 bases at J, with 14 bases between.

This clone has more than one count but fewer than ten. CDR3 sequence (DNA): TGTGCCAGCAGCGTAGGTCAGGGGGCCGGCGAGCAGTACTTC. This codes for CASSVGQGAGEQYF. J is TRBJ2-7 and V is TRBV9, with 8 nucleotides matching TRBD1. CDR1 and CDR2 from the germline V gene are SGDLS and YYNGEE. The CDR3 spans 14 residues. J gave up 6 bases and V 0 bases, and 5 bases lay outside the gene matches.

This clone was detected a few times. This chain connects TRBV4-1 to TRBJ2-1, with 9 bases that match TRBD1. The CDR3 loop spans 15 amino acids. After removal of 1 base from V and 3 bases from J, the junction contained 1 base not matched to a gene. CDR1 is MGHRA, CDR2 YSYEKL, per germline. The CDR3 region has the DNA TGCGCCAGCAGCCAAGGGGGACAGGGCTACAATGAGCAGTTCTTC. It yields the protein CASSQGGQGYNEQFF.